This TCR beta chain was recovered during a study of T cells expressing NK-cell markers (dated by TCRdb to 2019 to 2021). Background for the entire study: Roughly 8 donors provided sorted CD3+CD56+NKG2C+, CD3+CD56+NKG2C- and CD3+CD56-NKG2C+ T-cell subsets, whose TCR beta-chain repertoires were profiled. The study sequenced eight donors, all healthy volunteers chosen at random: three men and five women. Sequencing of the libraries produced 2 x 150 bp reads on Illumina HiSeq 2000/2500, MiSeq or NextSeq. Of the eight sequenced donors, seven were found to be HCMV-seropositive and one was found to be HCMV-seronegative.

A commercial ELISA kit detecting HCMV-specific IgG in serum was used to determine HCMV serostatus. Ficoll density gradient centrifugation was used to isolate peripheral blood mononuclear cells from blood. Study-wide findings and limitations: Whether the expanded NKG2C-expressing T cell clones were specific for HCMV antigens remained unclear. Those dominant clonotypes were again the most abundant among CD3+CD56-NKG2C+ cells in a handful of donors, at roughly 28.3-65%. In about six donors, the dominant CD3+CD56+NKG2C+ clonotypes were found to rank among the top 10 CD8+ clonotypes and to make up about 1.0-7.0% of CD8+ T cells.

As to this clonotype: The specificity of this receptor is unknown.

Sequencing used an Illumina HiSeq 2000. TCR beta cDNA libraries were prepared using 5'RACE template switching, which introduced a universal primer site and unique molecular identifiers. Priming for cDNA synthesis came from the TCR beta constant segment, and two successive PCR amplification steps followed. For the original study's pipeline: MIGEC was used to demultiplex reads and group the reads by UMI, and MiTCR was used to assemble and quantify clonotypes. To remove erroneous sequences, TCR cDNA sequences were retained only when supported by two or more reads. The tcR package was used for downstream repertoire analysis, and clonotypes were matched between fractions using CDR3 nucleotide sequence together with V segment. VDJmatch was used to annotate antigen specificity against VDJdb, with one amino acid substitution in CDR3 allowed. Each CDR3 protein sequence appears as one entry after TCRdb reprocessed the reads, and no DNA is included. TCRdb's processing, not the authors' own work, is the source of the V and J calls. The sample table records some 340,000 distinct CDR3 sequences. In total, the top ten clones hold 5.2% of the sample.

The source is a man between 18 and 69 years old in good health. Sequencing used blood T cells: a sorted CD56 or NKG2C T cell subset, CD4+ or CD8+ T cells, or bulk PBMC T cells (not recorded which).

The CDR3 in this case is CASSRTSGPYNEQFF. This receptor chain uses TRBV6-5 and TRBJ2-1; TCRdb reports TRBD2, a call that lacks DNA to check it against. In the germline V gene, CDR1 corresponds to MNHEY and CDR2 to SVGAGI. From its cysteine to its phenylalanine, the CDR3 spans 15 amino acids. A DNA sequence was not provided.